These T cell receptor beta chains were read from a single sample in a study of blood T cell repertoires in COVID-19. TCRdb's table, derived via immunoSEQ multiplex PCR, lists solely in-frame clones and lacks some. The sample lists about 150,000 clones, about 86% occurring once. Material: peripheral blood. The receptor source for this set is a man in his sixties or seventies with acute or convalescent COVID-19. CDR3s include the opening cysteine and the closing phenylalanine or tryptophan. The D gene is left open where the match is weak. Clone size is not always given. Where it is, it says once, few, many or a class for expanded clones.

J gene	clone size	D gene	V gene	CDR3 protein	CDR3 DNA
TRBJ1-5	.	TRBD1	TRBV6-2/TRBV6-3	CASTPWGQGAGQPQHF	TGTGCCAGCACCCCCTGGGGACAGGGGGCGGGTCAGCCCCAGCATTTT
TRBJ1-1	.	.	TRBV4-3	CASSQGPVANTEAFF	TGCGCCAGCAGCCAAGGGCCAGTAGCGAACACTGAAGCTTTCTTT
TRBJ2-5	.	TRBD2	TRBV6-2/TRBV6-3	CASSQATGLAGVETQYF	TGTGCCAGCAGCCAGGCCACAGGACTAGCGGGAGTTGAGACCCAGTACTTC
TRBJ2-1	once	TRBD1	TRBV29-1	CSVVRDRGRREQFF	TGCAGCGTCGTCCGGGACAGGGGGCGCAGAGAGCAGTTCTTC
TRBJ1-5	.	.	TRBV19	CASRRSLSNQPQHF	TGTGCCAGTAGAAGGAGTCTAAGCAATCAGCCCCAGCATTTT
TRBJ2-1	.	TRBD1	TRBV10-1	CASSGDREMYNEQFF	TGCGCCAGCAGTGGGGACAGGGAGATGTACAATGAGCAGTTCTTC
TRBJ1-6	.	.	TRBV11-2	CASSLDRTQHWPLHF	TGTGCCAGCAGCCTCGACAGGACCCAACATTGGCCCCTCCACTTT
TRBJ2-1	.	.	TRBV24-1	CATSDSRQALPHNEQFF	TGTGCCACCAGTGATTCTCGACAGGCCCTACCCCACAATGAGCAGTTCTTC
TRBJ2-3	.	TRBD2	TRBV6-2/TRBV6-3	CASSVPSGRETEDTQYF	TGTGCCAGCAGTGTGCCTTCTGGGCGGGAGACCGAGGATACGCAGTATTTT
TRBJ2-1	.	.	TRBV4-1	CASSLYPDEQFF	TGCGCCAGCAGCCTGTACCCGGATGAGCAGTTCTTC